A single T cell receptor (beta chain) is shown here with its context. The data were taken from a study of blood T cell repertoires in COVID-19. Clones were read by immunoSEQ multiplex PCR, and TCRdb kept only the in-frame ones, dropping some. The sample consists of 200,000 or so clones, more than 70% of them appearing once. The CDR3 is 15 residues long. Trimming cost V 4 bases and J 6 bases; bases outside gene matches: 9. Germline V gives CDR1 SGHRS, CDR2 YFSETQ. What was sequenced was peripheral blood. This TCR derives from a person aged 65-85 years with COVID-19, enrolled during active disease. The genes are TRBV5-1 and TRBJ2-5, with TRBD1 identical over 10 bases. CDR3 protein: CASSATGTGEKTQYF. The CDR3 region has the DNA TGCGCCAGCAGCGCAACCGGGACAGGGGAAAAGACCCAGTACTTC.